This T cell receptor beta chain derives from a study of blood T cell repertoires in COVID-19. On the study more broadly: The United States, Italy and Spain provided the acute and convalescent COVID-19 samples. The cDNA or gDNA used as material had been derived from T cells, B-cell-depleted T cells, or PBMCs.

Per the original methods: Amplified reference gene primers provided the basis for estimating nucleated cell counts. The repertoire was sequenced with immunoSEQ multiplex PCR; TCRdb's copy has only in-frame clones and lacks some. D and trimming were read from the DNA, whereas the V and J calls and clone size are those reported in that table. The data contain roughly 73,000 clones, 75% to 80% of them singletons. V trimming: 5 bases; J trimming: 6 bases; junction bases outside the gene matches: 10. Germline V lookup: CDR1 SGDLS, CDR2 YYNGEE. This CDR3 has 15 amino acids. The chain carries TRBV9 and TRBJ2-2, with 7 bases matching TRBD1. The source material was peripheral blood. The sequence derives from a human donor in a cohort sampled during active COVID-19. This CDR3 is CASSVRDSRPGELFF. The CDR3 DNA is TGTGCCAGCAGTGTCCGGGACAGTAGACCCGGGGAGCTGTTTTTT. The complete variable domain, with remaining parts taken from reference TRBV9 and TRBJ2-2, reads DSGVTQTPKHLITATGQRVTLRCSPRSGDLSVYWYQQSLDQGLQFLIQYYNGEERAKGNILERFSAQQFPDLHSELNLSSLELGDSALYFCASSVRDSRPGELFFGEGSRLTVL.